This is a list of T cell receptor beta chains from one sample in a study of CXCR3-negative and CXCR3-positive naive CD8 T cells. TCRdb reanalyzed the 5' RACE reads, giving one entry per CDR3 protein sequence and no DNA. The table lists some 150,000 distinct CDR3 sequences. The source material was naive CXCR3+ CD8+ T cells from blood. These receptors originate from a human donor in good health. Some clones in this sample may be carry-over from other donors' samples. Each CDR3 is given with its conserved first and last residue.

TRBJ2-5,TRBV14,CASSPTGTSVGTQYF
TRBJ2-1,TRBV7-9,CASSFTLTDEQFF
TRBJ2-5,TRBV12-3/TRBV12-4,CASSTLRDIQETQYF
TRBJ2-3,TRBV20-1,CSARDLGDTFVADTQYF
TRBJ2-6,TRBV15,CATSRDRSGANVLTF
TRBJ2-1,TRBV7-9,CASSSRQGAIYEQFF
TRBJ2-7,TRBV7-2,CASRAQGNEQYF
TRBJ2-1,TRBV29-1,CSVEDPRRKQFF
TRBJ2-4,TRBV28,CASSFPTGGKNIQYF
TRBJ2-3,TRBV12-3/TRBV12-4,CASSYPQGGLTDTQYF
TRBJ1-5,TRBV28,CASSRGPNSNQPQHF
TRBJ1-2,TRBV4-1,CASSQPLGGGYTF
TRBJ2-7,TRBV30,CAWSIWGSSYEQYF
TRBJ2-1,TRBV6-1,CASSEVAGGYNEQFF
TRBJ2-1,TRBV20-1,CSARDPQSANSYNEQFF
TRBJ2-3,TRBV7-6,CASSLGVIGGYTDTQYF
TRBJ2-1,TRBV7-3,CASSLGPRYNEQFF
TRBJ1-1,TRBV25-1,CASSDIDALREAFF
TRBJ1-5,TRBV21-1,CASSKPGFSMSNQPQHF
TRBJ1-2,TRBV5-6,CASSPIGQGANGYTF
TRBJ2-5,TRBV13,CASSLVSGIQETQYF
TRBJ2-1,TRBV4-3,CASSQEALSSYNEQFF
TRBJ1-4,TRBV11-2,CASSPSPGQGWEKLFF
TRBJ2-7,TRBV15,CATSRDEGTTSYEQYF
TRBJ1-2,TRBV7-9,CASSLQGDYGYTF
TRBJ2-7,TRBV28,CASSPSRDRAYEQYF
TRBJ1-2,TRBV29-1,CSVYSGDHYGYTF
TRBJ1-2,TRBV6-5,CASSYSKGSFNYGYTF
TRBJ2-1,TRBV27,CASSLLKGLLDEQFF
TRBJ2-1,TRBV12-3/TRBV12-4,CASSSIVGEQFF
TRBJ2-7,TRBV7-2,CASTAEGGVSYEQYF
TRBJ1-1,TRBV13,CASSLQEPNSEAFF
TRBJ2-7,TRBV27,CASSLDRWNEQYF
TRBJ2-7,TRBV3-1,CASSQREPEQYF
TRBJ2-4,TRBV2,CASSDGVPVAKNIQYF
TRBJ2-7,TRBV28,CASSFFQNEQYF
TRBJ2-1,TRBV19,CASSQGASSYNEQFF
TRBJ1-2,TRBV20-1,CSAREAGTGGYGYTF